These T cell receptor beta chains were read from a single sample in a study of blood T cell repertoires in COVID-19. Sequencing was performed with immunoSEQ multiplex PCR; in TCRdb, only in-frame clones are kept and a portion is missing. This table holds over 65,000 clones, about 90% found once. The sequenced sample consisted of peripheral blood. These TCRs come from a human donor in a cohort sampled during active COVID-19. The CDR3 runs from the conserved cysteine through the conserved F or W. A D gene is named only where the DNA matches it firmly. Not all rows give a size; the values are once, few, many and, for expanded clones, a class.

clone_size	v_call	j_call	d_call	cdr3_nt	cdr3_aa
.	TRBV4-1	TRBJ1-5	TRBD1	TGCGCCAGCAGACCAATACAGGGGAGCAATCAGCCCCAGCATTTT	CASRPIQGSNQPQHF
.	TRBV10-3	TRBJ1-5	TRBD1	TGTGCCATCAGTGGGACAGGAAGGGGAGATCAGCCCCAGCATTTT	CAISGTGRGDQPQHF
.	TRBV7-2	TRBJ1-2	TRBD1	TGTGCCAGCAGCTTAGGGACAGGCAACTATGGCTACACCTTC	CASSLGTGNYGYTF
.	TRBV28	TRBJ2-7	.	TGTGCCAGCAGTTTCTCGTCCTACGAGCAGTACTTC	CASSFSSYEQYF
.	TRBV11-2	TRBJ2-3	.	TGTGCCAGCAGCCATAGAGTCAGGGGGCGGGGGGATACGCAGTATTTT	CASSHRVRGRGDTQYF
few	TRBV2	TRBJ2-1	.	TGTGCCAGCAGTGAAGCAATTGATACTGGCGAGCGGAAGAAGCAGTTCTTC	CASSEAIDTGERKKQFF
.	TRBV2	TRBJ1-2	.	TGTGCCAGCAGTGGCCCCAGGGAGGGTACCTATGGCTACACCTTC	CASSGPREGTYGYTF
.	TRBV24-1	TRBJ2-1	TRBD2	TGTGCCACCAGTGACTCCCTCACTAGCGGGGGGGCCAGTGAGCAGTTCTTC	CATSDSLTSGGASEQFF
.	TRBV6-5	TRBJ1-4	.	TGTGCCAGCATTTCTCCTGCGGGTCTCAATGAAAAACTGTTTTTT	CASISPAGLNEKLFF
.	TRBV3-1/TRBV3-2	TRBJ2-1	TRBD2	TGTGCCAGCAGCCTTAGCGGGGGGGGTACTCATGGTGAGCAGTTCTTC	CASSLSGGGTHGEQFF
few	TRBV5-4	TRBJ2-2	TRBD1	TGTGCCAGCAGCTCCGCCGGGACAGGGGGCACCGGGGAGCTGTTTTTT	CASSSAGTGGTGELFF
.	TRBV6-5	TRBJ2-5	TRBD1	TGTGCCAGCAGATTACAGGGGGCCCAAGAGACCCAGTACTTC	CASRLQGAQETQYF
.	TRBV5-1	TRBJ2-5	TRBD1	TGCGCCAGCAGCTTGGGACAGGGTTACCAAGAGACCCAGTACTTC	CASSLGQGYQETQYF
.	TRBV10-3	TRBJ1-2	TRBD1	TGTGCCATCAGTGATCGGACAGGGACCCACTATGGCTACACCTTC	CAISDRTGTHYGYTF
.	TRBV28	TRBJ2-5	.	TGTGCCAGCAGGTCGACAGGACTTGAGACCCAGTACTTC	CASRSTGLETQYF
.	TRBV5-1	TRBJ2-1	TRBD1	TGCGCCAGCAGCTTGGGACAGGGGGCCAATGAGCAGTTCTTC	CASSLGQGANEQFF
.	TRBV12-5	TRBJ1-1	.	TGTGCTAGTGTAAGGGACTTTAACACTGAAGCTTTCTTT	CASVRDFNTEAFF
.	TRBV2	TRBJ2-3	.	TGTGCCAGCAGCGTATTCTCTAGCACAGATACGCAGTATTTT	CASSVFSSTDTQYF
.	TRBV27	TRBJ1-1	TRBD1	TGTGCCAGCAGTCCCACAGGGGTCTTGAACACTGAAGCTTTCTTT	CASSPTGVLNTEAFF
.	TRBV27	TRBJ2-1	.	TGTGCCAGCAGTTCCCCGTACAATGAGCAGTTCTTC	CASSSPYNEQFF
.	TRBV12-3/TRBV12-4	TRBJ1-3	.	TGTGCCAGCGGGGCTTCTGGAAACACCATATATTTT	CASGASGNTIYF
.	TRBV5-4	TRBJ2-1	TRBD2	TGTGCCAGCAGCTTGACTAGCGGGGGGGCTTACAATGAGCAGTTCTTC	CASSLTSGGAYNEQFF
.	TRBV19	TRBJ2-1	.	TGTGCCAGTAGCCGGACAGCGTCCTACAATGAGCAGTTCTTC	CASSRTASYNEQFF
.	TRBV7-9	TRBJ2-5	.	TGTGCCAGCAGCTTATTCCTAGCCCGACAAGAGACCCAGTACTTC	CASSLFLARQETQYF
.	TRBV15	TRBJ1-6	TRBD1	TGTGCCACCAGCAGAGTCGGGACAGGGGGCCCCTATAATTCACCCCTCCACTTT	CATSRVGTGGPYNSPLHF
.	TRBV12-3/TRBV12-4	TRBJ2-7	TRBD1	TGTGCCAGCAGTGCAGGGACAGGCGAGCAGTACTTC	CASSAGTGEQYF
.	TRBV5-1	TRBJ2-3	.	TGCGCCAGCAGCTCCTCGGCGGCAGATACGCAGTATTTT	CASSSSAADTQYF
once	TRBV19	TRBJ2-2	TRBD1	TGTGCCAGCGGGGGACAGGGCCACACCGGGGAGCTGTTTTTT	CASGGQGHTGELFF
once	TRBV29-1	TRBJ1-5	.	TGCAGCGTTGTACTGGTAAATAGCAATCAGCCCCAGCATTTT	CSVVLVNSNQPQHF
.	TRBV4-1	TRBJ2-7	TRBD2	TGCGCCAGCAGCCTCTTGAGCGGGGGGGCCTACGAGCAGTACTTC	CASSLLSGGAYEQYF
.	TRBV5-5	TRBJ2-3	.	TGTGCCAGCAGCTTGTTAGGCACAGATACGCAGTATTTT	CASSLLGTDTQYF
.	TRBV27	TRBJ1-1	TRBD1	TGTGCCAGCAGTAACACAGGGGGGACTGAAGCTTTCTTT	CASSNTGGTEAFF
once	TRBV27	TRBJ1-3	.	TGTGCCAGCAGTTTACTTCCTTTGGGGCTAAGAAACACCATATATTTT	CASSLLPLGLRNTIYF
.	TRBV30	TRBJ1-4	TRBD1	TGTGCCTGGAGCGCCAGGACAGGGAAAAATGAAAAACTGTTTTTT	CAWSARTGKNEKLFF
.	TRBV5-8	TRBJ1-1	.	TGTGCCAGCAGCCCCCAGGGCTATATGAACACTGAAGCTTTCTTT	CASSPQGYMNTEAFF
.	TRBV5-6	TRBJ2-7	.	TGTGCCAGCAGCTTGGGACTAACCCCCCACGAGCAGTACTTC	CASSLGLTPHEQYF
few	TRBV5-4	TRBJ2-7	.	TGTGCCAGCAGCTCTTCCTACGAGCAGTACTTC	CASSSSYEQYF
.	TRBV18	TRBJ2-2	TRBD1	TGTGCCAGCTCGAACAGGGGCGGCGGGGAGCTGTTTTTT	CASSNRGGGELFF
.	TRBV2	TRBJ2-2	TRBD1	TGTGCCAGCAGGGGGACAGCCTACACCGGGGAGCTGTTTTTT	CASRGTAYTGELFF
.	TRBV5-6	TRBJ2-5	.	TGTGCCAGCAGCAGCGACGGATATCGGACCCAGTACTTC	CASSSDGYRTQYF
.	TRBV28	TRBJ1-4	.	TGTGCCAGCAGGAGTACCGGGATAAAGGAAAAACTGTTTTTT	CASRSTGIKEKLFF
once	TRBV5-5	TRBJ1-5	.	TGTGCCAGCAGCTTGGGGACAGCACGACGGAATCAGCCCCAGCATTTT	CASSLGTARRNQPQHF
.	TRBV6-5	TRBJ1-1	.	TGTGCCAGCAGTTACGGACACAGGAACACTGAAGCTTTCTTT	CASSYGHRNTEAFF
.	TRBV5-4	TRBJ2-3	TRBD2	TGTGCCAGCAGCTTGGCGCCAGCGGGGGGGCCCGTCCCGACTCTAGATACGCAGTATTTT	CASSLAPAGGPVPTLDTQYF
.	TRBV15	TRBJ2-5	TRBD1	TGTGCCACCAGCAGAGATCGGGGGACAGGGGGAGAGACCCAGTACTTC	CATSRDRGTGGETQYF
few	TRBV4-3	TRBJ2-4	TRBD1	TGCGCCAGCAGCCAAGCCCGTGGGACAGCCAAGTTAGCAAAAAACATTCAGTACTTC	CASSQARGTAKLAKNIQYF
.	TRBV6-2/TRBV6-3	TRBJ1-1	TRBD1	TGTGCCAGCAGTTACCCAATACAGGGGCGCAACACTGAAGCTTTCTTT	CASSYPIQGRNTEAFF
.	TRBV20-1	TRBJ2-3	.	TGCAGTGCTAGTGATCGCCGGCGGTCTAGCACAGATACGCAGTATTTT	CSASDRRRSSTDTQYF
.	TRBV5-6	TRBJ2-7	TRBD1	TGTGCCAGCAGCCCGAGACAGGGGGCCGAGCAGTACTTC	CASSPRQGAEQYF
.	TRBV5-4	TRBJ1-1	.	TGTGCCAGCCGCTTTGGGGGCGGCACTGAAGCTTTCTTT	CASRFGGGTEAFF
.	TRBV6-5	TRBJ1-2	TRBD1	TGTGCCAGCCGACAGGGGAATGGCTACACCTTC	CASRQGNGYTF
.	TRBV6-6	TRBJ1-2	.	TGTGCCAGCAGCACGCAGGGGAACTATGGCTACACCTTC	CASSTQGNYGYTF
.	TRBV10-3	TRBJ1-5	.	TGTGCCATCAGTGACCCAGGGGAAGGGAATCAGCCCCAGCATTTT	CAISDPGEGNQPQHF
.	TRBV3-1/TRBV3-2	TRBJ2-3	TRBD2	TGTGCCAGCAGCCAACTACTAGCGGGGGGGCCTGATACGCAGTATTTT	CASSQLLAGGPDTQYF